This T cell receptor beta chain is from a study of response to subunit inactivated influenza vaccine. This clonotype was observed a few times. Its antigen remains unknown. Overall study results and limits: Authors proposed each seasonal influenza vaccination draws in few new T cells.

The V end lost 0 bases, the J end lost 3 bases, and 11 bases lay between the germline ends. The germline gives CDR1 LGHNA, CDR2 YSLEER. The length of the CDR3 is 15 residues. TCRdb re-analysed the RT-PCR reads in MiXCR, keeping a single row per CDR3 protein. The profile shows 800,000 to 1,000,000 distinct CDR3 sequences, approximately 21% of them singletons. This specimen consisted of PBMCs from blood, obtained more than 4 days after vaccination. The chain carries TRBV4-3 and TRBJ2-5; D remains unclear. This receptor was obtained from a man aged 50 or older who received an inactivated influenza vaccine. The CDR3 spells CASSQDWAVKETQYF. The CDR3 DNA sequence: TGCGCCAGCAGCCAAGATTGGGCGGTAAAAGAGACCCAGTACTTC.